This TCR beta chain comes out of a study of blood T cells in healthy people across ages (dated by TCRdb to the mid-2010s). Regarding the study in general: In model experiments, template switching captured roughly one uniquely barcoded TCR beta cDNA molecule for every two T cells. Using deep sequencing normalized with unique cDNA molecular identifiers, the study measured how TCR beta repertoire diversity changes with age. Four age groups were formed from the donors: young (average 16 years), middle-aged (around 41), aged (around 68) and long-lived (about 75). Using the same blood draw, the study looked at two additional independent replicas of 1 million unique cDNA reads for two donors, one aged 18 to 29 and the other aged 80 or older. To avoid experimental bias, donors of different ages were distributed randomly across sequencing lanes. Study-wide findings and limitations: Estimates of total diversity from one million sequenced T cells were regarded as lower bounds and underestimates. Compared with the aged group, the long-lived group had more naive CD4+ T cells, fewer expanded clones and increased TCR diversity, suggesting age selection. Because donor CMV infection status was unknown, age-related changes in expanded clonotypes were potentially confounded. As age increased, observed TCR beta diversity per million T cells dropped in a roughly linear way, and a significant reduction was already evident by age around 41. Since profiling was done on bulk unsorted PBMCs, naive and antigen-experienced compartments could not be conclusively compared. A strong correlation was found between observed TCR beta diversity and the percentage of naive T cells measured by flow cytometry.

Libraries were prepared through 5' RACE. The listed sequencing device is Illumina HiSeq 2500. A second PCR of about 7 to 12 cycles was run with a J-beta primer mix and a sample-barcoded 5' primer. Each TCR beta cDNA molecule received a unique molecular identifier from a template-switch 5' adaptor carrying 12 random nucleotides. At least 2.5 million CDR3-containing paired-end reads were obtained from each sample. The Mint cDNA synthesis kit, primed by a TRBC-specific oligonucleotide, was used to synthesize first-strand cDNA from all RNA. Following uracil-DNA glycosylase treatment, all cDNA underwent a first 18-cycle PCR with the universal primers M1SS and BC2_uni_R. The published analysis was carried out like this. Normalization of each sample was performed by random selection of 1 million high-quality reads, each carrying a distinct molecular identifier. Instead of being binned into consensus sequences, reads with shared molecular identifiers were discarded. CDR3 identification, clonotype clustering and error correction used MiTCR with a Q25 quality threshold and the strictest error-elimination algorithm. A nonparametric unseen species model using Euler transformation provided a lower-bound estimate of total TCR beta diversity. TCRdb reran the public reads through fastp at Q25 and MiXCR, keeping productive beta chains. Records with the same CDR3 protein are collapsed into one entry carrying the most frequent genes and DNA. It is TCRdb's table, rather than the study itself, that gives the V and J calls and clone size. A total of 700,000 or so distinct CDR3 sequences appear in this sample, 40% to 45% of them only once. The top ten clonotypes cover around 30% of the sample.

Points on this clonotype: Its antigen remains unidentified. The sample holds no much larger clone one base away, and base qualities are not on file.

Donors were 39 systemically healthy Caucasian individuals from Russia aged roughly 6 to 95 years. About 10 milliliters of peripheral blood were collected from each donor into EDTA-treated Vacutainer tubes. PBMCs were isolated by Ficoll-Paque density-gradient centrifugation, with at least 6 million obtained per sample. Trizol reagent was used to extract total RNA from PBMCs, with at least 6 micrograms per sample. For every donor, flow cytometry on a PBMC aliquot measured the percentage of naive CD45RAhigh/CD27high T cells. The TCR comes from a man of 80 years or more in good health. Sequencing was performed on blood.

The CDR3 here reads CASSFAGTSGNEQFF. The DNA is TGTGCCAGCAGTTTCGCCGGGACTAGTGGCAATGAGCAGTTCTTC. Recombination joined TRBV6-2 or TRBV6-3 with TRBJ2-1; 8 bases in between match TRBD2. V is pruned by 4 bases and J by 6 bases, leaving 8 bases of the junction without a gene match. The CDR1 and CDR2 encoded by the germline V gene are MNHEY and SVGEGT. Inclusive of the bounding cysteine and phenylalanine, the CDR3 is 15 residues long. Of the read, only the CDR3 DNA is kept; its 45 bases are in frame from base 1.